Given below is one T cell receptor beta chain in context. As yet, its antigen is unknown. A clone one base away is much larger, so this may be a read error. Genomic DNA provided the template from which TCR beta VDJ and CDR3 profiles were obtained. TCRdb re-called the reads through MiXCR, storing one row per CDR3 protein. The table has hundreds of thousands of distinct CDR3 sequences, under 55% seen once. The data originate from a study of CD8+CD57+ T cells in acquired aplastic anemia. Study-level findings and limits: The study found no significant CD8+ Simpson's diversity difference between patients and controls.

CD8+CD57+ cell expansion had been shown by flow cytometry in patients chosen for sequencing. Germline lookup yields CDR1 SGHVS and CDR2 FQNEAQ. This CDR3 has 16 amino acids. The receptor was isolated from a human donor with aplastic anemia. Sequencing used sorted CD4+, CD8+, or CD8+CD57+ T cells (not recorded which) from PBMCs. This chain connects TRBV7-8 to TRBJ1-1; TRBD1 agrees at 12 bases. Here the CDR3 reads CASQGTGQGANTEASF. CDR3 coding DNA: TGTGCCAGCCAAGGTACGGGACAGGGGGCGAACACTGAAGCTTCCTTT. Full variable domain (outside the CDR3, taken from reference TRBV7-8 and TRBJ1-1): GAGVSQSPRYKVAKRGQDVALRCDPISGHVSLFWYQQALGQGPEFLTYFQNEAQLDKSGLPSDRFFAERPEGSVSTLKIQRTQQEDSAVYLCASQGTGQGANTEASFGQGTRLTVV.